The 21 T cell receptor beta chains in this list originate from one sample, sequenced in a study of blood T cell repertoires in COVID-19. Libraries were prepared by immunoSEQ multiplex PCR; TCRdb keeps only in-frame clonotypes and omits some of them. The data hold around 97,000 clones, with about 90% observed a single time. Sequenced material: peripheral blood. Receptors were obtained from a human donor in a cohort sampled during active COVID-19.

The V gene is TRBV27, the J gene TRBJ2-1, with 8 bases matching TRBD1. Germline V gene sequence: CDR1 MNHEY, CDR2 SMNVEV (reference sequence). The CDR3 has 15 amino acids. Unmatched junction bases numbered 7, after V lost 4 bases and J lost 5 bases. The CDR3 DNA sequence: TGTGCCAGCAGTTCTGAAGGCAGGGGGCACAATGAGCAGTTCTTC. It codes for CASSSEGRGHNEQFF.

V is TRBV10-3 and J is TRBJ2-7; 16 nucleotides match TRBD2. CDR1 and CDR2 (germline): ENHRY, SYGVKD. The length of the CDR3 is 18 residues. With 6 bases clipped from V and 6 bases from J, the junction kept 14 bases outside the gene matches. The CDR3 is CAIRGGTMGLAGGTEQYF. In DNA, the CDR3 is TGTGCCATCAGAGGAGGCACTATGGGACTAGCGGGAGGGACCGAGCAGTACTTC.

This clone was recorded a few times. The J gene is TRBJ1-2, the V gene TRBV2; D perhaps matches TRBD1 (6 bases). Per the germline V gene, CDR1 is SNHLY and CDR2 is FYNNEI. Trimming removed 4 bases from V and 2 bases from J, with 11 bases in between. This CDR3 region has 14 residues. The CDR3 DNA reads TGTGCCAGCAGTGCCCAGCAGGGGAACTATGGCTACACCTTC. It is translated as CASSAQQGNYGYTF.

This clone was seen once. V usage is TRBV5-1 and J usage is TRBJ2-5; D is unclear. The length of the CDR3 is 13 residues. Per germline, CDR1 SGHRS and CDR2 YFSETQ. The germline V and J ends were trimmed by 2 bases and 2 bases, with 7 bases remaining between them. The CDR3 here is CASSFQDQETQYF. CDR3 in DNA: TGCGCCAGCAGCTTTCAGGATCAAGAGACCCAGTACTTC. The full variable domain, its missing parts supplied by reference TRBV5-1 and TRBJ2-5, is KAGVTQTPRYLIKTRGQQVTLSCSPISGHRSVSWYQQTPGQGLQFLFEYFSETQRNKGNFPGRFSGRQFSNSRSEMNVSTLELGDSALYLCASSFQDQETQYFGPGTRLLVL.

This clone was detected a few times. This rearrangement joins TRBV27 to TRBJ2-1, with 8 bases aligning to TRBD1. The CDR3 is made up of 13 amino acids. CDR1 and CDR2 from the germline V gene are MNHEY and SMNVEV (reference sequence). After removal of 5 bases from V and 15 bases from J, the junction contained 12 bases not matched to a gene. The CDR3, as DNA: TGTGCCAGCAGTCCCCCCCACGGGACAGGAACGTTCTTC. Protein product: CASSPPHGTGTFF.

The chain employs TRBV25-1 and TRBJ2-7; D is possibly TRBD1 (5 bases). The V and J ends lost 7 bases and 3 bases respectively, with 10 bases between them. The CDR3 length is 12 residues. The germline V gene encodes CDR1 MGHDK and CDR2 SYGVNS. The CDR3 coding sequence is TGTGCCAGCACCTGGGGCCGCTACGAGCAGTACTTC. Translating gives CASTWGRYEQYF.

The chain links TRBV5-1 to TRBJ1-1; tentative D call: TRBD1 (5 bases). Germline V lookup: CDR1 SGHRS, CDR2 YFSETQ. The CDR3 loop spans 15 amino acids. V lost 0 bases and J 2 bases, leaving 11 bases between the germline ends. The CDR3 bases are TGCGCCAGCAGCTTGGTAGGGGTACAAAACACTGAAGCTTTCTTT. Amino acids: CASSLVGVQNTEAFF.

V usage is TRBV28 and J usage is TRBJ2-3; 13 bases map to TRBD2. The CDR3 consists of 20 residues. With 4 bases clipped from V and 2 bases from J, the junction kept 15 bases outside the gene matches. CDR1 is MDHEN and CDR2 is SYDVKM in the germline V gene. The CDR3 DNA is TGTGCCAGCAGTTATGAGGGACTAGCGGGACCTGAACCAATCACAGATACGCAGTATTTT. This sequence encodes CASSYEGLAGPEPITDTQYF.

The chain links TRBV28 to TRBJ2-7; no clear D gene. Deletions cut 3 bases from V and 3 bases from J, with 12 bases between. The length of the CDR3 is 14 residues. Germline V gene sequence: CDR1 MDHEN, CDR2 SYDVKM. CDR3 nucleotides: TGTGCCAGCAGTTTGGGCGCCAGCCGCTACGAGCAGTACTTC. Translated: CASSLGASRYEQYF.

The chain joins TRBV5-1 to TRBJ2-7; 9 bases agree with TRBD1. Germline CDR1 is SGHRS and CDR2 is YFSETQ. The CDR3 has 14 residues. The trim removed 4 bases at V and 5 bases at J, leaving 7 bases unmatched. This chain's CDR3 is CASSTGQGIHEQYF. The CDR3 bases are TGCGCCAGCAGCACGGGACAGGGTATCCACGAGCAGTACTTC.

V is TRBV4-1 and J is TRBJ2-3, with 12 nucleotides matching TRBD2. The CDR3 runs 16 residues. V lost 4 bases and J lost 5; bases outside the gene matches: 7. The germline V gene encodes CDR1 MGHRA and CDR2 YSYEKL. The CDR3 bases are TGCGCCAGCAGCCGAGGACTAGCGGGACTTTTAGATACGCAGTATTTT. Residues: CASSRGLAGLLDTQYF.

The J gene is TRBJ2-1, the V gene TRBV7-8; D unclear. This CDR3 comprises 15 residues. Germline CDR1 SGHVS, CDR2 FQNEAQ. Trimming pared 7 bases from V and 3 bases from J, leaving 16 bases between. CDR3 in amino acids: CASTRLALSYNEQFF. The CDR3 nucleotides are TGTGCCAGCACTAGACTGGCGCTTAGCTACAATGAGCAGTTCTTC.

The rearrangement links TRBV4-2 to TRBJ2-1; 13 bases align to TRBD2. V lost 4 bases to trimming and J lost 4 bases; unmatched junction nucleotides: 10. From germline, CDR1 is LGHNA and CDR2 YNFKEQ. The CDR3 runs to 18 residues. CDR3 bases: TGTGCCAGCAGCCCCGGACTAGCGGGAGAGGACTTATACAATGAGCAGTTCTTC. Its translation is CASSPGLAGEDLYNEQFF.

V usage is TRBV5-1 and J usage is TRBJ2-1, with D possibly being TRBD2 (5 bases). The germline V gene has CDR1 SGHRS and CDR2 YFSETQ. V lost 3 bases, J lost 6 bases, and 19 bases lay in between. The CDR3 is 16 amino acids. The DNA of the CDR3 is TGCGCCAGCAGCTCAACTAGGAACTCTCAGGTCAATGAGCAGTTCTTC. Amino acids: CASSSTRNSQVNEQFF. Full variable domain (remainder filled in from reference TRBV5-1 and TRBJ2-1): KAGVTQTPRYLIKTRGQQVTLSCSPISGHRSVSWYQQTPGQGLQFLFEYFSETQRNKGNFPGRFSGRQFSNSRSEMNVSTLELGDSALYLCASSSTRNSQVNEQFFGPGTRLTVL.

The chain links TRBV6-5 to TRBJ1-5, with 7 bases identical to TRBD1. J gave up 2 bases and V 10 bases, and 5 bases lay outside the gene matches. Germline CDR1 and CDR2: MNHEY and SVGAGI. This CDR3 region has 13 residues. As DNA, the CDR3 is TGTGCCATCCACAGGGGAGGCAATCAGCCCCAGCATTTT. Translating gives CAIHRGGNQPQHF.

The rearrangement joins TRBV19 to TRBJ2-1; D is possibly TRBD1 (5 bases). This CDR3 is built from 15 residues. Germline lookup yields CDR1 LNHDA and CDR2 SQIVND (reference sequence). Deletions cut 0 bases from V and 3 bases from J, with 9 bases between. CDR3 loop: CASSIEGQDYNEQFF. For the CDR3, the DNA is TGTGCCAGTAGTATAGAGGGGCAAGACTACAATGAGCAGTTCTTC.

The chain recombines TRBV12-5 with TRBJ2-3; 10 bases map to TRBD1. The V gene end was trimmed by 5 bases and the J gene end by 2 bases; junction bases not matched to a gene: 4. The CDR3 sequence is 15 residues long. Germline CDR1 LGHNT, CDR2 FRNRAP. The CDR3 protein is CASGTGQGDTDTQYF. The DNA for the CDR3 is TGTGCTAGTGGTACAGGACAGGGGGACACAGATACGCAGTATTTT. Full variable domain (outside the CDR3, taken from reference TRBV12-5 and TRBJ2-3): DARVTQTPRHKVTEMGQEVTMRCQPILGHNTVFWYRQTMMQGLELLAYFRNRAPLDDSGMPKDRFSAEMPDATLATLKIQPSEPRDSAVYFCASGTGQGDTDTQYFGPGTRLTVL.

V is TRBV10-3 and J is TRBJ2-2; 7 bases fit TRBD1. This CDR3 has 14 residues. Germline V CDR1 and CDR2: ENHRY, SYGVKD. V trimming: 6 bases; J trimming: 4 bases; junction bases outside the gene matches: 5. The CDR3 spells CAIRNRGGTGELFF. The CDR3 bases are TGTGCCATCAGGAACAGGGGTGGCACCGGGGAGCTGTTTTTT.

The chain couples TRBV13 to TRBJ2-4; D not resolved. Germline V gene sequence: CDR1 PRHDT, CDR2 FYEKMQ (reference sequence). The ends were cut back, 4 bases at V and 13 bases at J, with 14 bases in the middle. The CDR3 is 12 residues long. CDR3 in amino acids: CASSSENSPQYF. The CDR3 DNA sequence: TGTGCCAGCAGCTCGGAGAATTCCCCACAGTACTTC. Looking up the rest from reference TRBV13 and TRBJ2-4 gives the full variable domain: AAGVIQSPRHLIKEKRETATLKCYPIPRHDTVYWYQQGPGQDPQFLISFYEKMQSDKGSIPDRFSAQQFSDYHSELNMSSLELGDSALYFCASSSENSPQYFGAGTRLSVL.

The chain uses TRBV6-2 or TRBV6-3 and TRBJ2-7; 8 bases map to TRBD1. Trimming took 6 bases from V and 2 from J; bases not matched to a gene: 9. Germline values: CDR1 MNHEY, CDR2 SVGEGT. This CDR3 is built from 15 residues. In DNA, the CDR3 is TGTGCCAGCAGCCGGGACAGGCTTCCCCCCTACGAGCAGTACTTC. Translation gives CASSRDRLPPYEQYF.

The chain links TRBV7-3 to TRBJ2-7; 10 bases map to TRBD2. V trimming: 7 bases; J trimming: 3 bases; junction bases outside the gene matches: 9. The germline CDR1 and CDR2 sequences are SGHTA and FQGTGA. The CDR3 consists of 15 residues. The DNA of the CDR3 is TGTGCCAGCACCAATAGACTAGCGGGTTTCTACGAGCAGTACTTC. Protein: CASTNRLAGFYEQYF.